This T cell receptor (beta chain) was recovered during a study of blood T cells in healthy people across ages (dated by TCRdb to between 2014 and 2017). For the study in its entirety: In model experiments, template switching captured about one uniquely barcoded TCR beta cDNA molecule for every two T cells. To avoid experimental bias, donors of different ages were randomly spread across the sequencing lanes. For two donors (one aged 18 to 30 and one aged 80 or older), the study analyzed two additional independent replicas of 1 million unique cDNA reads from the same blood draw. Four age groups were formed from the donors: young (average approximately 15 years), middle-aged (around 41), aged (around 62) and long-lived (82). Age-related changes in TCR beta repertoire diversity were measured in the study by deep sequencing normalized with unique cDNA molecular identifiers. Results the study describes overall, beyond this receptor: A strong correlation was found between observed TCR beta diversity and the percentage of naive T cells measured by flow cytometry. Estimates of total diversity from one million sequenced T cells were regarded as lower bounds and underestimates. Observed TCR beta diversity per million T cells fell roughly linearly with age, and a significant reduction was already apparent by age around 36. Because donor CMV infection status was unknown, age-related changes in expanded clonotypes were potentially confounded. The long-lived group showed more naive CD4+ T cells, fewer expanded clones and increased TCR diversity than the aged group, suggesting age selection. Because profiling used bulk unsorted PBMCs, naive and antigen-experienced compartments could not be compared conclusively.

Donors were 35 to 40 systemically healthy Caucasian individuals from Russia aged about 6 to 100 years. Around 9.9 milliliters of peripheral blood were collected from each donor into EDTA-treated Vacutainer tubes. Ficoll-Paque density-gradient centrifugation was used to isolate PBMCs, with at least 7 million obtained per sample. Trizol reagent was used to extract total RNA from PBMCs, with at least 5.5 micrograms per sample. For every donor, an aliquot of PBMCs went through flow cytometry to measure the percentages of naive CD45RAhigh/CD27high T cells. The library relied on 5' RACE. The data were produced on an Illumina HiSeq 2500. The second PCR ran for about 6 to 12 cycles and used a J-beta primer mix along with a sample-barcoded 5' primer. A template-switch 5' adaptor carrying 12 random nucleotides introduced a unique molecular identifier onto each TCR beta cDNA molecule. Each sample yielded at least 2.5 million CDR3-containing paired-end reads. First-strand cDNA synthesis was performed from all RNA using the Mint cDNA synthesis kit, with priming by a TRBC-specific oligonucleotide. All cDNA was treated with uracil-DNA glycosylase and then went through a first 18-cycle PCR with the universal primers M1SS and BC2_uni_R. On the authors' methods: For normalization, 1 million high-quality reads were randomly selected from each sample, with every read carrying a distinct molecular identifier. Reads with shared molecular identifiers were discarded instead of being binned into consensus sequences. MiTCR, run with a Q25 quality threshold and the strictest error-elimination algorithm, handled CDR3 identification, clonotype clustering and error correction. Lower-bound total TCR beta diversity was estimated with a nonparametric unseen species model using Euler transformation. Using fastp at Q25 and MiXCR, TCRdb reprocessed the public reads and kept productive beta chains. Duplicate CDR3 protein sequences are folded into a single record with the most common DNA and genes. The V and J calls and clone size are TCRdb's, not the authors'. Counted in this sample were hundreds of thousands of distinct CDR3 sequences; about 32% of them appeared once. The ten largest clones capture over 15% of the sample.

Notes on this clonotype: Its cognate antigen has yet to be identified. Per-nucleotide qualities are absent, and no much larger clonotype sits a single base away.

The sequence derives from a woman aged 80 or over in good health. Donor details come from another sample of the same person, matched by shared clones. Sequences were obtained from blood.

The CDR3 reads CASSQEERGGRLYF. The DNA reads as follows: TGTGCCAGCAGCCAAGAGGAGAGAGGGGGCCGCTTGTACTTC. The chain is assembled from TRBV4-2 and TRBJ2-7; TRBD1 lines up with 7 middle nucleotides. As encoded in the germline V gene, CDR1 is LGHNA while CDR2 is YNFKEQ. Including the terminal cysteine and phenylalanine, the CDR3 comprises 14 residues. CDR3 DNA is the only sequence kept; it has 42 bases, read in frame from the first base. V and J are trimmed by 0 bases and 12 bases, and the gene matches miss 11 bases of the junction.